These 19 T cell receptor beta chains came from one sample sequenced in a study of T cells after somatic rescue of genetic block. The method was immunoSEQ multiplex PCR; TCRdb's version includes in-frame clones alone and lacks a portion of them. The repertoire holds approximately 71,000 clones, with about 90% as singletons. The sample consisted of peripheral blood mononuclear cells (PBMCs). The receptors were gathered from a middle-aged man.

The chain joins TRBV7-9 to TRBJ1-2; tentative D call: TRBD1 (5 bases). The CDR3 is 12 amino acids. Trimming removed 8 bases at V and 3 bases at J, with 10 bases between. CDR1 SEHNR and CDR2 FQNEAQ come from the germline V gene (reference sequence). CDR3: CASRGEYYGYTF. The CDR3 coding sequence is TGTGCCAGCCGGGGCGAGTACTATGGCTACACCTTC.

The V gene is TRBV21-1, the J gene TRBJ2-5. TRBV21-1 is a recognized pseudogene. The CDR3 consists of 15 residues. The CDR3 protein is CASSEGKGIRGTQYF. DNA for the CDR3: TGTGCCAGCAGCGAAGGAAAGGGGATTCGGGGGACCCAGTACTTC.

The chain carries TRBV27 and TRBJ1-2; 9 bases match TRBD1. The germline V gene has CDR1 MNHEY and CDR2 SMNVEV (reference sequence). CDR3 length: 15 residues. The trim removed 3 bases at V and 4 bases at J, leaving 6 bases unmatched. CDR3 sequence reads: CASSFRDRAGYGYTF. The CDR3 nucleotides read TGTGCCAGCAGTTTTCGGGACAGGGCGGGCTATGGCTACACCTTC.

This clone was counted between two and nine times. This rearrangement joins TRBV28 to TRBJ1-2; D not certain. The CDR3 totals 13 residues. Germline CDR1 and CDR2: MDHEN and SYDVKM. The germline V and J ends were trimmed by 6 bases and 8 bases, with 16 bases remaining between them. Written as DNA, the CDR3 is TGTGCCAGCAGCCCCCCCTCGGGGTCCGGCTACACCTTC. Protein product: CASSPPSGSGYTF.

CDR3 sequence: CASRDTDTQYF. The CDR3 DNA is TGTGCCAGCAGGGATACAGATACGCAGTATTTT. V usage is TRBV27 and J usage is TRBJ2-3; unclear D gene. Germline V gene data show CDR1 as MNHEY and CDR2 as SMNVEV (reference sequence). The V end lost 6 bases, the J end lost 3 bases, and 4 bases lay between the germline ends. The CDR3 covers 11 residues.

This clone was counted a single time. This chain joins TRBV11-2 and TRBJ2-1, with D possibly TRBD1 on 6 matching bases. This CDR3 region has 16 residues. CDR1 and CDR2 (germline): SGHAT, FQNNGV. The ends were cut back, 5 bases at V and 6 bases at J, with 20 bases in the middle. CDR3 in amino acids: CASSPIAPDRFNEQFF. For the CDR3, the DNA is TGTGCCAGCAGCCCTATAGCCCCAGACAGGTTCAATGAGCAGTTCTTC.

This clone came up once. CDR3 protein: CASIFSWDTGELFF. CDR3 sequence (DNA): TGTGCCAGCATTTTTTCATGGGACACCGGGGAGCTGTTTTTT. The chain is built from TRBV6-1 and TRBJ2-2; D unclear. The CDR3 loop spans 14 amino acids. The V and J ends lost 7 bases and 3 bases respectively, with 12 bases between them. Germline V gene data show CDR1 as MNHNS and CDR2 as SASEGT.

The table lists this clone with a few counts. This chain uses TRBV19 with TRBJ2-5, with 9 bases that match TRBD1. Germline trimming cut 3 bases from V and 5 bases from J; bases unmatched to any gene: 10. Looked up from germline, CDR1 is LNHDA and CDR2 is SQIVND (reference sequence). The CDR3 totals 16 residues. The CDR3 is CASSIHQQGAGETQYF. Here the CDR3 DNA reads TGTGCCAGTAGTATCCACCAACAGGGGGCGGGTGAGACCCAGTACTTC.

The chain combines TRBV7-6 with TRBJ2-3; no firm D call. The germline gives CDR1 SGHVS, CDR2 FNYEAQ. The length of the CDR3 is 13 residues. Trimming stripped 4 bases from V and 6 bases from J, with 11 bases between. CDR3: CASSSHTEDTQYF. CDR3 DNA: TGTGCCAGCAGCTCTCACACGGAGGATACGCAGTATTTT.

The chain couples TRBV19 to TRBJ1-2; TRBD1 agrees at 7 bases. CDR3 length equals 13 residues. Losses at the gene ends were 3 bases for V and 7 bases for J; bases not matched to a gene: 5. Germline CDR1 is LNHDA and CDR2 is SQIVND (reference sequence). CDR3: CASSMGTAGGYTF. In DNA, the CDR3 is TGTGCCAGTAGTATGGGGACAGCAGGTGGCTACACCTTC.

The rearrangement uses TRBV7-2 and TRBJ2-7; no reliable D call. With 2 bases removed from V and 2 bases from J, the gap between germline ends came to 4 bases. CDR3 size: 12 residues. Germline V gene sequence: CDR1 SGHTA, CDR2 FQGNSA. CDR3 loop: CASSLPTYEQYF. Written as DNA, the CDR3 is TGTGCCAGCAGCTTACCCACCTACGAGCAGTACTTC.

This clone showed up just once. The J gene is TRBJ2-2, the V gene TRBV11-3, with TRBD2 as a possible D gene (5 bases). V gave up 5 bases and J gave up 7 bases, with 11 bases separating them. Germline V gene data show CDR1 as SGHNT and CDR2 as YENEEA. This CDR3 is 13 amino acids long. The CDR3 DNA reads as TGTGCCAGCAGCCGGACTCGGAACGGGGAGCTGTTTTTT. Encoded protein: CASSRTRNGELFF.

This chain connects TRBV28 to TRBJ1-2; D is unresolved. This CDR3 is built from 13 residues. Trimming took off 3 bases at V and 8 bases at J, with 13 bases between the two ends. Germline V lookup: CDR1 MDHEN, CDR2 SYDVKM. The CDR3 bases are TGTGCCAGCAGTTTCAGCGGGTCAGGCGGCTACACCTTC. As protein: CASSFSGSGGYTF.

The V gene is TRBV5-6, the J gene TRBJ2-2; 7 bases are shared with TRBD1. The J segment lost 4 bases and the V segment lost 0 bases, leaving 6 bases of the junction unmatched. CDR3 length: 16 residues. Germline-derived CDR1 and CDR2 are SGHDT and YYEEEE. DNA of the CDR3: TGTGCCAGCAGCTTGGTCTGGGCAGGGGGCACCGGGGAGCTGTTTTTT. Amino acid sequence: CASSLVWAGGTGELFF. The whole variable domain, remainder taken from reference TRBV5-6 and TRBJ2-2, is DAGVTQSPTHLIKTRGQQVTLRCSPKSGHDTVSWYQQALGQGPQFIFQYYEEEERQRGNFPDRFSGHQFPNYSSELNVNALLLGDSALYLCASSLVWAGGTGELFFGEGSRLTVL.

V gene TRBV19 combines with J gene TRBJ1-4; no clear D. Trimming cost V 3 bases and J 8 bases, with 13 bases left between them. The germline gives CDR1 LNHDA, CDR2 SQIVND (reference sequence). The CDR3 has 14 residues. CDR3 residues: CASSIRTRTEKLFF. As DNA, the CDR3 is TGTGCCAGTAGTATCCGGACGCGGACCGAAAAACTGTTTTTT.

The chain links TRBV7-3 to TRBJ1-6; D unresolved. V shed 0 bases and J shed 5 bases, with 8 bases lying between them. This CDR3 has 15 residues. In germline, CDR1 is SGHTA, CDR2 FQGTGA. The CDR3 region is CASSLTGSHNSPLHF. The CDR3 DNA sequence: TGTGCCAGCAGCTTAACGGGGAGTCATAATTCACCCCTCCACTTT. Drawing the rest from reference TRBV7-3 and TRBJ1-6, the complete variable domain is GAGVSQTPSNKVTEKGKYVELRCDPISGHTALYWYRQSLGQGPEFLIYFQGTGAADDSGLPNDRFFAVRPEGSVSTLKIQRTERGDSAVYLCASSLTGSHNSPLHFGNGTRLTVT.

The DNA of the CDR3 is TGTGCCAGTAGTAGGCGGCAGGGGGTTCAGAGCAATCAGCCCCAGCATTTT. Protein: CASSRRQGVQSNQPQHF. The chain recombines TRBV19 with TRBJ1-5; TRBD1 matches 7 bases. Per germline, CDR1 LNHDA and CDR2 SQIVND (reference sequence). Trimming cost V 4 bases and J 1 base; bases outside gene matches: 10. The CDR3 has 17 amino acids.

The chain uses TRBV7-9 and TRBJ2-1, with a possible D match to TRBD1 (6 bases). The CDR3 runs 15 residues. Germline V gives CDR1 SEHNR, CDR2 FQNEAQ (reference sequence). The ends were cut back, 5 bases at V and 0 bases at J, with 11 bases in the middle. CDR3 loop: CASSPQGNSYNEQFF. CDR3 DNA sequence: TGTGCCAGCAGCCCTCAGGGGAACTCCTACAATGAGCAGTTCTTC. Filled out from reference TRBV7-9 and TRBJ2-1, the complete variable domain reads DTGVSQNPRHKITKRGQNVTFRCDPISEHNRLYWYRQTLGQGPEFLTYFQNEAQLEKSRLLSDRFSAERPKGSFSTLEIQRTEQGDSAMYLCASSPQGNSYNEQFFGPGTRLTVL.

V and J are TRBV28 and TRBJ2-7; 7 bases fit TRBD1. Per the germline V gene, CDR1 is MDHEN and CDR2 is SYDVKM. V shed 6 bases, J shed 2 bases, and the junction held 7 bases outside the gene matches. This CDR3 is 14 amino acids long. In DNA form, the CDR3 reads TGTGCCAGCAGGAATCTACAGGGGACCTACGAGCAGTACTTC. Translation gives CASRNLQGTYEQYF.